Below are 24 T cell receptor beta chains sequenced from a single sample in a study of cytomegalovirus exposure and HLA in healthy donors (dated by TCRdb to the late 2010s). Libraries were constructed by the immunoSEQ multiplex PCR assay. For the multiplex PCR, a mixture combining 60 forward primers for TCR Vbeta segments and 13 reverse primers for TCR Jbeta segments was used. The immuneACCESS repertoire file appears here via TCRdb, limited to in-frame rearrangements. These files lack a portion of the clones; in checked studies, under half of the deficit traces to unresolved V genes, and the cause of the others is not known. The sample has hundreds of thousands of clones on record, around 89% of them singletons. Of the sample, over 0.95% is held by the ten largest clones. Sequenced material: PBMCs. The receptors derive from a woman aged 18 to 35 in good health and CMV-seronegative.

The chain uses TRBV7-7 and TRBJ2-7; no clear D. The CDR3 covers 13 residues. Germline V lookup: CDR1 SSHAT, CDR2 FNYEAQ (reference sequence). Trimming pared 0 bases from V and 4 bases from J, leaving 7 bases between. The DNA of the CDR3 is TGTGCCAGCAGCTTAGCCCTAGATTACGAGCAGTACTTC. It yields the protein CASSLALDYEQYF. The complete variable domain, with remaining parts taken from reference TRBV7-7 and TRBJ2-7, reads GAGVSQSPRYKVTKRGQDVTLRCDPISSHATLYWYQQALGQGPEFLTYFNYEAQPDKSGLPSDRFSAERPEGSISTLTIQRTEQRDSAMYRCASSLALDYEQYFGPGTRLTVT.

The chain employs TRBV30 and TRBJ1-3; D unresolved. The CDR3 contains 11 residues. The V end lost 3 bases, the J end lost 16 bases, and 16 bases lay between the germline ends. The V gene's germline CDR1 is GTSNPN and CDR2 SVGIG (reference sequence). The CDR3 spells CAWSAGQRWYF. The CDR3 DNA reads TGTGCCTGGAGCGCTGGGCAACGTTGGTATTTT.

This chain connects TRBV7-2 to TRBJ2-1, with TRBD2 matching over 9 bases. The CDR3 contains 17 residues. J lost 6 bases, V lost 1 base, and 10 bases had no gene match. CDR1 and CDR2 (germline): SGHTA, FQGNSA. Here the CDR3 reads CASSLERGRGGRNEQFF. The CDR3 DNA reads TGTGCCAGCAGCTTAGAAAGGGGGCGGGGGGGCCGCAATGAGCAGTTCTTC.

This chain joins TRBV7-9 and TRBJ2-7; D is unresolved. The CDR3 runs 13 residues. Looked up from germline, CDR1 is SEHNR and CDR2 is FQNEAQ (reference sequence). V dropped 3 bases and J dropped 2 bases, with 8 bases sitting between them. CDR3 in DNA: TGTGCCAGCAGCTTCGGCGGAGCCTACGAGCAGTACTTC. It is translated as CASSFGGAYEQYF.

The chain is built from TRBV6-5 and TRBJ2-3, with TRBD2 matching 9 bases. In germline, CDR1 is MNHEY, CDR2 SVGAGI. J gave up 1 base and V 3 bases, and 5 bases lay outside the gene matches. The CDR3 extends over 16 amino acids. The CDR3 sequence is CASSYGAGGGTDTQYF. In DNA form, the CDR3 reads TGTGCCAGCAGTTATGGAGCGGGAGGTGGCACAGATACGCAGTATTTT.

The V gene is TRBV7-8, the J gene TRBJ2-3, with TRBD2 matching over 9 bases. Germline V gene sequence: CDR1 SGHVS, CDR2 FQNEAQ. V was pared by 5 bases and J by 5 bases, with 5 bases of the junction left unmatched. This CDR3 is 14 amino acids long. The CDR3 region has the DNA TGTGCCAGCAGCCTGGGACTAGCTGGAGATACGCAGTATTTT. It encodes CASSLGLAGDTQYF.

This clone was seen just once. The gene calls are TRBV7-9 and TRBJ1-1; D ambiguous. This CDR3 spans 15 amino acids. V was pared by 1 base and J by 8 bases, with 17 bases between. CDR1 and CDR2 (germline): SEHNR, FQNEAQ (reference sequence). CDR3 bases: TGTGCCAGCAGCTTAGGGACTTTATTGAACGGCGAAGCTTTCTTT. This translates into CASSLGTLLNGEAFF.

The chain combines TRBV5-6 with TRBJ2-7; tentative D call: TRBD2 (6 bases). Trimming removed 5 bases at V and 6 bases at J, with 15 bases between. The CDR3 runs 13 residues. Germline V gene lookup returns CDR1 SGHDT and CDR2 YYEEEE. The CDR3 DNA reads as TGTGCCAGCAGTCCCATCGCGGGGCTCGAGCAGTACTTC. Its translation is CASSPIAGLEQYF.

The genes are TRBV4-3 and TRBJ2-3; TRBD2 is a possible D gene (6 bases). Germline V gene sequence: CDR1 LGHNA, CDR2 YSLEER. V shed 0 bases and J shed 8 bases, with 24 bases lying between them. There are 18 residues in the CDR3. The CDR3 region is CASSQDIISGVRGVTQYF. The CDR3 bases are TGCGCCAGCAGCCAAGATATAATTAGCGGAGTTAGGGGAGTTACGCAGTATTTT.

This sequence joins TRBV5-1 and TRBJ2-5; weak D call: TRBD2 (6 bases). In germline, CDR1 is SGHRS, CDR2 YFSETQ. The CDR3 is 15 residues long. With 6 bases removed from V and 4 bases from J, the gap between germline ends came to 19 bases. In DNA, the CDR3 is TGCGCCAGCAACCGGGGGTCCTGGATGAGAGAGACCCAGTACTTC. It translates to CASNRGSWMRETQYF.

CDR3 loop: CASSFRGLRTEAFF. The CDR3 DNA sequence: TGTGCCAGCAGTTTCAGGGGGCTAAGAACTGAAGCTTTCTTT. V is TRBV27 and J is TRBJ1-1; 8 bases map to TRBD1. Germline CDR1 and CDR2: MNHEY and SMNVEV (reference sequence). This CDR3 has 14 residues. The V gene end was trimmed by 3 bases and the J gene end by 5 bases; junction bases not matched to a gene: 5.

The V gene is TRBV19, the J gene TRBJ1-2; no firm D call. The V end was cut by 0 bases, the J end by 6 bases, with 8 bases between. Germline CDR1 reads LNHDA; CDR2 reads SQIVND (reference sequence). The CDR3 length is 13 residues. The CDR3 DNA reads as TGTGCCAGTAGTATAGAAGATCGCGATGGCTACACCTTC. Encoded protein: CASSIEDRDGYTF.

CDR3 DNA sequence: TGTGCCAGCAGCGACCTGGGACAGCCGTACGAGCAGTACTTC. Its translation is CASSDLGQPYEQYF. The rearrangement joins TRBV5-6 to TRBJ2-7; 7 bases align to TRBD1. V lost 4 bases and J lost 4; bases outside the gene matches: 8. This CDR3 has 14 residues. From germline, CDR1 is SGHDT and CDR2 YYEEEE. The variable domain in full, completed from reference TRBV5-6 and TRBJ2-7, reads DAGVTQSPTHLIKTRGQQVTLRCSPKSGHDTVSWYQQALGQGPQFIFQYYEEEERQRGNFPDRFSGHQFPNYSSELNVNALLLGDSALYLCASSDLGQPYEQYFGPGTRLTVT.

As DNA, the CDR3 is TGTGCCAGCAGCTTGCCCCAGGCAAGCTATAATTCACCCCTCCACTTT. Its protein product is CASSLPQASYNSPLHF. J is TRBJ1-6 and V is TRBV5-6; D not resolved. The CDR3 consists of 16 residues. With 1 base removed from V and 3 bases from J, the gap between germline ends came to 11 bases. The germline V gene has CDR1 SGHDT and CDR2 YYEEEE.

V gene TRBV7-9 combines with J gene TRBJ1-2, with TRBD1 matching 7 bases. With 1 base clipped from V and 6 bases from J, the junction kept 11 bases outside the gene matches. CDR3 length equals 16 residues. The germline gives CDR1 SEHNR, CDR2 FQNEAQ (reference sequence). CDR3 sequence: CASSLGQGSFRDGYTF. In DNA, the CDR3 is TGTGCCAGCAGCTTAGGACAGGGCTCCTTTAGGGATGGCTACACCTTC.

The rearrangement joins TRBV11-2 to TRBJ1-1, with D maybe TRBD1 (6 bases). The length of the CDR3 is 16 residues. Looked up from germline, CDR1 is SGHAT and CDR2 is FQNNGV. Trimming took off 3 bases at V and 4 bases at J, with 18 bases between the two ends. The DNA of the CDR3 is TGTGCCAGCAGCTTGCTCAGGGGCGCGGTAAGCACTGAAGCTTTCTTT. Protein sequence: CASSLLRGAVSTEAFF.

The genes are TRBV11-2 and TRBJ1-4; 9 positions agree with TRBD1. V gave up 1 base and J gave up 10 bases; unmatched junction bases: 7. Per germline, CDR1 SGHAT and CDR2 FQNNGV. The CDR3 is 15 residues long. Here the CDR3 DNA reads TGTGCCAGCAGCTTAGGGGACAGGGTTGACGGAAAACTGTTTTTT. Protein sequence: CASSLGDRVDGKLFF.

J is TRBJ2-3 and V is TRBV30; a weak D match, TRBD1 (5 bases). This CDR3 region has 15 residues. V was pared by 2 bases and J by 2 bases, with 14 bases between. The germline gives CDR1 GTSNPN, CDR2 SVGIG (reference sequence). In DNA, the CDR3 is TGTGCCTGGAGTAGGGGTAAGACAGTCACAGATACGCAGTATTTT. As protein: CAWSRGKTVTDTQYF.

In nucleotides, the CDR3 is TGTGCCACTACCCTTCTCGGGACAGGGCAACACGAGCAGTACTTC. As protein: CATTLLGTGQHEQYF. The chain joins TRBV27 to TRBJ2-7; 9 nucleotides match TRBD1. Trimming removed 10 bases from V and 5 bases from J; junction bases left unmatched: 15. Germline CDR1 and CDR2: MNHEY and SMNVEV (reference sequence). The CDR3 runs 15 residues.

The chain combines TRBV7-9 with TRBJ2-7, with 7 bases fitting TRBD1. Germline V lookup: CDR1 SEHNR, CDR2 FQNEAQ (reference sequence). The CDR3 is made up of 15 amino acids. J was trimmed by 5 bases and V by 4 bases; bases with no gene match: 11. CDR3 amino acids: CASSYRGSVADEQYF. The CDR3 nucleotides read TGTGCCAGCAGCTACAGGGGATCGGTTGCTGACGAGCAGTACTTC.

The chain joins TRBV7-2 to TRBJ2-1, with 12 bases identical to TRBD2. This CDR3 is 16 amino acids long. Germline assignment: CDR1 SGHTA and CDR2 FQGNSA. Unmatched junction bases numbered 4, after V lost 1 base and J lost 6 bases. In DNA form, the CDR3 reads TGTGCCAGCAGCTTAGTCCGGACTAGCGGGGTCAATGAGCAGTTCTTC. Translation gives CASSLVRTSGVNEQFF.

This clone was counted only a few times. The chain carries TRBV9 and TRBJ1-6; TRBD1 matches at 7 bases. The germline gives CDR1 SGDLS, CDR2 YYNGEE. The CDR3 spans 14 residues. J was trimmed by 10 bases and V by 5 bases; bases with no gene match: 9. The CDR3 nucleotides read TGTGCCAGCAGAGGGAACAGGGGCCCATCACCCCTCCACTTT. Its translation is CASRGNRGPSPLHF.

This chain joins TRBV7-9 and TRBJ2-7; the match to TRBD2 covers 9 bases. The CDR3 runs to 17 residues. The germline gives CDR1 SEHNR, CDR2 FQNEAQ (reference sequence). The J segment lost 3 bases and the V segment lost 5 bases, leaving 14 bases of the junction unmatched. The CDR3 reads CASSPRKRTSVVYEQYF. The CDR3 DNA sequence: TGTGCCAGCAGCCCACGAAAAAGGACTAGCGTAGTCTACGAGCAGTACTTC. The whole variable domain, remainder taken from reference TRBV7-9 and TRBJ2-7, is DTGVSQNPRHKITKRGQNVTFRCDPISEHNRLYWYRQTLGQGPEFLTYFQNEAQLEKSRLLSDRFSAERPKGSFSTLEIQRTEQGDSAMYLCASSPRKRTSVVYEQYFGPGTRLTVT.

The V and J genes are TRBV4-3 and TRBJ1-1; no clear D. Per germline, CDR1 LGHNA and CDR2 YSLEER. The CDR3 is 16 amino acids. The V end was cut by 1 base, the J end by 1 base, with 13 bases between. In DNA form, the CDR3 reads TGCGCCAGCAGCCAAGGGGCAGCAGGATCGAACACTGAAGCTTTCTTT. This sequence encodes CASSQGAAGSNTEAFF.